The rows below give T cell receptor beta chains drawn from one sample of a study of beta chain features in type 1 diabetes. Produced via immunoSEQ multiplex PCR; TCRdb's table is partial and in-frame only. This table holds nearly 250,000 clones, roughly 13% found once. The sequenced material came from naive CD4+ T cells from blood. All receptors come from a woman between 40 and 55 years old in good health. The CDR3 runs from the conserved cysteine through the conserved F or W. The order of the fields is clone size, D gene, J gene, V gene, CDR3 protein, CDR3 DNA. The D gene is left open where the match is weak. Clone size is shown for a subset of rows, as once, few, many or a class of expanded clone.

few,.,TRBJ2-7,TRBV29-1,CSVGHYEQYF,TGCAGCGTCGGACACTACGAGCAGTACTTC
few,TRBD1,TRBJ2-3,TRBV25-1,CASGGTGAKKDTQYF,TGTGCCAGCGGAGGGACAGGGGCAAAGAAAGATACGCAGTATTTT
.,.,TRBJ1-4,TRBV4-1,CASSQDETPEKLFF,TGCGCCAGCAGCCAAGACGAAACACCTGAAAAACTGTTTTTT
.,.,TRBJ2-5,TRBV2,CASLGGRQETQYF,TGTGCCAGTTTGGGCGGGCGACAAGAGACCCAGTACTTC
few,TRBD2,TRBJ2-5,TRBV27,CASRSGLAEETQYF,TGTGCCAGCAGGTCGGGACTAGCGGAAGAGACCCAGTACTTC
.,TRBD1,TRBJ1-2,TRBV19,CASLEQTGYGYTF,TGTGCCAGCCTCGAGCAGACAGGGTACGGCTACACCTTC
.,TRBD1,TRBJ1-6,TRBV5-1,CASSTRQGSGSPLHF,TGCGCCAGCAGCACTAGACAGGGGTCGGGATCACCCCTCCACTTT
few,.,TRBJ1-1,TRBV11-2,CASSLGGREAFF,TGTGCCAGCAGCTTAGGGGGCAGAGAAGCTTTCTTT
few,.,TRBJ1-1,TRBV7-2,CASSLLHATGSNTEAFF,TGTGCCAGCAGCTTACTCCATGCCACAGGGTCGAACACTGAAGCTTTCTTT
few,TRBD1,TRBJ2-6,TRBV29-1,CSAEEAGGSGANVLTF,TGCAGCGCGGAGGAGGCAGGGGGCTCTGGGGCCAACGTCCTGACTTTC
.,.,TRBJ2-7,TRBV7-7,CASSGPGGTSSSYEQYF,TGTGCTAGCAGCGGGCCCGGGGGGACATCGAGCTCCTACGAGCAGTACTTC
few,.,TRBJ2-7,TRBV19,CASRNQGAGAYEQYF,TGTGCCAGTAGAAACCAAGGAGCGGGCGCCTACGAGCAGTACTTC
few,TRBD1,TRBJ2-7,TRBV10-3,CAITEGQESFYEQYF,TGTGCCATCACCGAAGGACAGGAGTCGTTCTACGAGCAGTACTTC
.,.,TRBJ2-7,TRBV5-1,CASSSTYESCF,TGCGCCAGTAGCTCAACCTACGAGTCGTGCTTC
few,TRBD2,TRBJ2-2,TRBV6-5,CASRAGGPNTGELFF,TGTGCCAGCAGGGCGGGGGGTCCTAACACCGGGGAGCTGTTTTTT
.,.,TRBJ2-6,TRBV7-6,CASSLGGLGANVLTF,TGTGCCAGCAGCTTAGGCGGCCTGGGGGCCAACGTCCTGACTTTC
few,.,TRBJ1-6,TRBV11-2,CASSGMEAVSPLHF,TGTGCCAGCAGTGGAATGGAGGCCGTTTCACCCCTCCACTTT
few,TRBD2,TRBJ2-3,TRBV6-6,CASSSDPGLAGLLGDF,TGTGCCAGCAGTTCCGACCCGGGACTAGCGGGCCTCTTGGGGGATTTT